This record looks at one T cell receptor beta chain sequence and its context. CDR3 size: 15 residues. The data derive from a study of CXCR3-negative and CXCR3-positive naive CD8 T cells. At around 300,000 cells each, triplicate sorts were carried out for each CD8+ T cell subset. Preparation of TRB cDNA libraries relied on 5' RACE carrying UMI labels. Reanalyzing the 5' RACE reads, TCRdb keeps one entry per CDR3 protein, without DNA. Recorded for this sample: tens of thousands of distinct CDR3 sequences. This clonotype was sampled from a human donor in good health. Some clones in this sample may be carry-over from other donors' samples. Input material: memory CD8+ T cells from blood. This chain uses TRBV12-3 or TRBV12-4 with TRBJ2-7; the TCRdb call, TRBD1, lacks DNA for checking. The CDR3 reads CASSLVGQILYEQYF.